These T cell receptor beta chains were read from a single sample in a study of blood T cells in healthy people across ages. From the 5' RACE reads, TCRdb called clonotypes with MiXCR, one entry per CDR3 protein. The data show 800,000 or so distinct CDR3 sequences, under 80% seen once. The specimen sequenced was blood. The receptors shown here come from a man aged 25 to 40 in good health. CDR3s include the opening cysteine and the closing phenylalanine or tryptophan. D genes are given only for firm matches. A clone size is listed for some rows: how often the clone was seen (once, few, many), or a class if it is expanded.

clone_size	j_call	d_call	v_call	cdr3_aa	cdr3_nt
.	TRBJ2-1	.	TRBV2	CASNPKGGGTSGNEQFF	TGTGCCAGCAATCCGAAAGGAGGTGGGACCAGCGGGAATGAGCAGTTCTTC
few	TRBJ2-1	.	TRBV6-5	CASSYSRAPEGEFF	TGTGCCAGCAGTTACTCGAGGGCCCCAGAGGGTGAGTTCTTC
many	TRBJ2-4	.	TRBV7-2	CASSSPVLDKNIQYF	TGTGCCAGCTCGTCCCCCGTGCTTGACAAAAACATTCAGTACTTC
.	TRBJ1-2	.	TRBV28	CASSRAQGGGYTF	TGTGCCAGCAGCCGCGCCCAGGGTGGCGGCTACACCTTC
.	TRBJ2-7	TRBD1	TRBV28	CASSLRTGLRYEQYF	TGTGCCAGCAGTTTGAGGACAGGGTTAAGGTACGAGCAGTACTTC
few	TRBJ2-5	.	TRBV20-1	CSARIAQGGVETQYF	TGCAGTGCTAGAATAGCGCAGGGCGGGGTGGAGACCCAGTACTTC
.	TRBJ2-3	.	TRBV7-9	CASSPETSTDTQYF	TGTGCCAGCAGCCCAGAGACTAGCACAGATACGCAGTATTTT
.	TRBJ2-6	.	TRBV7-3	CASSRAGYGANVLTF	TGTGCCAGCAGCCGTGCGGGGTATGGGGCCAACGTCCTGACTTTC
.	TRBJ2-5	TRBD1	TRBV28	CASSGQGKQETQYF	TGTGCCAGCTCCGGACAGGGGAAGCAAGAGACCCAGTACTTC
.	TRBJ2-7	.	TRBV9	CASSPSGGGAHEQYF	TGTGCCAGCAGCCCATCGGGGGGCGGTGCCCACGAGCAGTACTTC
.	TRBJ2-7	.	TRBV9	CASSVGGYSSYEQYF	TGTGCCAGCAGCGTAGGAGGGTATAGCTCCTACGAGCAGTACTTC
.	TRBJ1-1	.	TRBV18	CASSPPVGYTEAFF	TGTGCCAGCTCACCACCGGTCGGTTACACTGAAGCTTTCTTT
few	TRBJ2-4	TRBD1	TRBV5-1	CASTEGQGARNIQYF	TGCGCCAGCACCGAGGGACAGGGGGCTCGGAACATTCAGTACTTC
few	TRBJ2-7	.	TRBV7-2	CASNPTGEGYEQYF	TGTGCCAGCAACCCGACAGGGGAGGGATACGAGCAGTACTTC
.	TRBJ2-1	.	TRBV4-3	CASSQRMRLGVNNEQFF	TGCGCCAGCAGCCAAAGGATGCGCCTTGGGGTAAACAATGAGCAGTTCTTC